These T cell receptor beta chains were read from a single sample in a study of response to subunit inactivated influenza vaccine. One entry per CDR3 protein, called by TCRdb with MiXCR from the RT-PCR reads. This sample has about 700,000 distinct CDR3 sequences, with approximately 13% found just once. The specimen was PBMCs from blood, collected less than 15 days before vaccination. The receptors shown here come from a man aged 45-65 years who received an inactivated influenza vaccine. Both conserved end residues are part of each CDR3. A D gene is named only where the DNA matches it firmly. Not all rows give a size; the values are once, few, many and, for expanded clones, a class.

size: -
V: TRBV18
D: -
J: TRBJ2-2
DNA: TGTGCCAGCTCAATCAAGGGTCCCGACACCGGGGAGCTGTTTTTT
CDR3: CASSIKGPDTGELFF

size: once
V: TRBV5-6
D: -
J: TRBJ2-7
DNA: TGTGCCATCAGCTTGGCCGCCAGCTACGAGCAGTACTTC
CDR3: CAISLAASYEQYF

size: -
V: TRBV4-3
D: TRBD2
J: TRBJ2-3
DNA: TGCGCCAGCAGCCAAAATCTAGCGGGGACAGATACGCAGTATTTT
CDR3: CASSQNLAGTDTQYF

size: few
V: TRBV25-1
D: -
J: TRBJ2-3
DNA: TGTGCCAGCAGTGAATTCATTGCCACAGATACGCAGTATTTT
CDR3: CASSEFIATDTQYF

size: few
V: TRBV5-5
D: -
J: TRBJ1-4
DNA: TGTGCCAGCAGCTTGTTGGCTTCCAATGAAAAACTGTTTTTT
CDR3: CASSLLASNEKLFF

size: few
V: TRBV7-6
D: -
J: TRBJ2-2
DNA: TGTGCCAGCAGCTTAGAAATCGGTCCCAACACCGGGGAGCTGTTTTTT
CDR3: CASSLEIGPNTGELFF

size: few
V: TRBV10-3
D: -
J: TRBJ1-6
DNA: TGTGCCATCAGTGCGCAGGGATTGGATTCACCCCTCCACTTT
CDR3: CAISAQGLDSPLHF

size: -
V: TRBV20-1
D: TRBD1
J: TRBJ2-5
DNA: TGCAGTGCTAGAGTGGACAGGGGCACGGGAGAGACCCAGTACTTC
CDR3: CSARVDRGTGETQYF

size: -
V: TRBV27
D: -
J: TRBJ2-7
DNA: TGTGCCAGCAGTTTAGTTGACGGGTACTACGAGCAGTACTTC
CDR3: CASSLVDGYYEQYF

size: many
V: TRBV24-1
D: TRBD2
J: TRBJ2-1
DNA: TGTGCCACCAGTGACCCAACTAGCGGGACCACATACAATGAGCAGTTCTTC
CDR3: CATSDPTSGTTYNEQFF

size: -
V: TRBV11-1
D: TRBD1
J: TRBJ2-7
DNA: TGTGCCAGCAGCAGTGGGACAGCGAGCGAGCAGTACTTC
CDR3: CASSSGTASEQYF

size: -
V: TRBV20-1
D: -
J: TRBJ2-3
DNA: TGCAGTGCTAGACCCCCTGAAAGCACAGATACGCAGTATTTT
CDR3: CSARPPESTDTQYF

size: -
V: TRBV28
D: TRBD1
J: TRBJ2-5
DNA: TGTGCCAGCAGCCCCCGGGACAGAAGCCAAGAGACCCAGTACTTC
CDR3: CASSPRDRSQETQYF

size: -
V: TRBV5-1
D: TRBD1
J: TRBJ2-2
DNA: TGCGCCAGCAGCGCCCAGACAGGGCGTAACACCGGGGAGCTGTTTTTT
CDR3: CASSAQTGRNTGELFF

size: few
V: TRBV20-1
D: TRBD1
J: TRBJ2-3
DNA: TGCAGTGCTCACGGGACAGGGGGGGCAGATACGCAGTATTTT
CDR3: CSAHGTGGADTQYF

size: -
V: TRBV7-9
D: -
J: TRBJ2-5
DNA: TGTGCCAGCAGCCTGGCGGGGAAAAAAGAGACCCAGTACTTC
CDR3: CASSLAGKKETQYF

size: -
V: TRBV10-3
D: TRBD1
J: TRBJ2-5
DNA: TGTGCCATCAGTGACTCGCCGGGACAGCAAGAGACCCAGTACTTC
CDR3: CAISDSPGQQETQYF